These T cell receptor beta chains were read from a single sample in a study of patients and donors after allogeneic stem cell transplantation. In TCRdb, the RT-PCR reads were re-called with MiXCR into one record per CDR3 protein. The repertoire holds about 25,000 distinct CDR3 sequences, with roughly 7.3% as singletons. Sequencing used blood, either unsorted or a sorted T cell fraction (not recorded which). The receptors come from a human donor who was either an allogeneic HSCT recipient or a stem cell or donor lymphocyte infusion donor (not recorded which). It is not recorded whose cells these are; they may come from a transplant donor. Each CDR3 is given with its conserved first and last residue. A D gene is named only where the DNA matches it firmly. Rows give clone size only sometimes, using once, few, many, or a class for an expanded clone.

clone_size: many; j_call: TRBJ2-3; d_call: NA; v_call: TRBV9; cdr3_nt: TGTGCCAGCAGCCCCCCGGGACTCACAGATACGCAGTATTTT; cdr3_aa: CASSPPGLTDTQYF
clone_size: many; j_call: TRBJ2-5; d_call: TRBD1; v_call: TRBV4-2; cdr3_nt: TGTGCCAGCAGCCAAGATCGTACAGGGGGCGTGGAGACCCAGTACTTC; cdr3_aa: CASSQDRTGGVETQYF
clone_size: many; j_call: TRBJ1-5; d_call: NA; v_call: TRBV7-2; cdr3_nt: TGTGCCAGCAGCTTAGAAGGGATAAGCAATCAGCCCCAGCATTTT; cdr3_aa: CASSLEGISNQPQHF
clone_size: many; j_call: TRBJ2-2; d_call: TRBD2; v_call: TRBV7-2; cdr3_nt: TGTGCCAGCAGCTTAATGGCGGGAGCCATTACCGGGGAGCTGTTTTTT; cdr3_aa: CASSLMAGAITGELFF
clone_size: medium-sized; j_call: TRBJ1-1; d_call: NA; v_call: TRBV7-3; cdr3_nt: TGTGCCAGCAGCTTAATGGCGGGGCCCGGGAAAGCTTTCTTT; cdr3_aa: CASSLMAGPGKAFF
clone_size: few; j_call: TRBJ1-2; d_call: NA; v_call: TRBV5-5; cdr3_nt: TGTGCCAGCAGCTTGGCAGGCGTCGCTGGCTACACCTTC; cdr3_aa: CASSLAGVAGYTF
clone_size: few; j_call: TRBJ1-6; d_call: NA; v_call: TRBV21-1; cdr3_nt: TGTGCCAGCAGCGCAACAGGGTTGGGTTCACCCCTCCACTTT; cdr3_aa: CASSATGLGSPLHF
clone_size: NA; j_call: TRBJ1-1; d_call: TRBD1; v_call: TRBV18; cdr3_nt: TGTGCCAGCTCACCCGGGACAGGATCGACGAACACTGAAGCTTTCTTT; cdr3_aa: CASSPGTGSTNTEAFF
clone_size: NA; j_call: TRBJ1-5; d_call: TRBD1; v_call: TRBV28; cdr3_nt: TGTGCCAGCCCCCCGACAGGGGGCACTGGTCGGCCTAATCAGCCCCAGCATTTT; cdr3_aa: CASPPTGGTGRPNQPQHF
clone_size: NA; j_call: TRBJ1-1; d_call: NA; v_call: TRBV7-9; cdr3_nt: TGTGCCAGCAGCCGAGAGGGACAACCGAACACTGAAGCTTTCTTT; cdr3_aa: CASSREGQPNTEAFF
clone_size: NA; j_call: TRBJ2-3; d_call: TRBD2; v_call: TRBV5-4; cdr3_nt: TGTGCCAGCAGCCGACTAGGACTAGCGGGGAGCACAGATACGCAGTATTTT; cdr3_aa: CASSRLGLAGSTDTQYF
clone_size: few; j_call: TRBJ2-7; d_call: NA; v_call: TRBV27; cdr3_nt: TGTGCCAGCAGTTTACAGAGAGGCGAGCAGTACTTC; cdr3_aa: CASSLQRGEQYF
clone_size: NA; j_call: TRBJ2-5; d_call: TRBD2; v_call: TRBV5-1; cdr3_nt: TGCGCCAGCAGCTTGTGGGCTAGCGGGATAGGGGAGACCCAGTACTTC; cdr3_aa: CASSLWASGIGETQYF
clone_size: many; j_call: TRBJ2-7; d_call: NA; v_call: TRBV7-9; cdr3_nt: TGTGCCAGCAGCTCCGGGGTGGGGGGCGGAAGCTACGAGCAGTACTTC; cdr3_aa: CASSSGVGGGSYEQYF
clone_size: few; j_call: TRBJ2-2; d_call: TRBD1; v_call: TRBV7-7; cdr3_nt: TGTGCTAGCAGCTCGGGACAGGGGGCCGGGGAGCTGTTTTTT; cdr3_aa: CASSSGQGAGELFF